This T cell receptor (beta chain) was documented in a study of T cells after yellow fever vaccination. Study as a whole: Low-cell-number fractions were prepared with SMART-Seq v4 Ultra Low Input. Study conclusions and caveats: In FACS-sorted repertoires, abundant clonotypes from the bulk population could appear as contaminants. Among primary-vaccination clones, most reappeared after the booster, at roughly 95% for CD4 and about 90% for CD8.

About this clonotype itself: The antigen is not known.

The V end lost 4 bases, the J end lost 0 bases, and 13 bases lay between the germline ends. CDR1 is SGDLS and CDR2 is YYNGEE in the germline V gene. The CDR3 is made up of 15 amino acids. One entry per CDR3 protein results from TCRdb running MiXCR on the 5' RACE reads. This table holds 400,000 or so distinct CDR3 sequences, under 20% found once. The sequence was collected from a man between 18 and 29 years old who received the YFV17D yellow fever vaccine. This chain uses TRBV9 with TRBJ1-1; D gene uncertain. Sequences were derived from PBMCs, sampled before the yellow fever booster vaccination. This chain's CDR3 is CASSPIWRVNTEAFF. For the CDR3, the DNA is TGTGCCAGCAGCCCCATTTGGAGGGTGAACACTGAAGCTTTCTTT.